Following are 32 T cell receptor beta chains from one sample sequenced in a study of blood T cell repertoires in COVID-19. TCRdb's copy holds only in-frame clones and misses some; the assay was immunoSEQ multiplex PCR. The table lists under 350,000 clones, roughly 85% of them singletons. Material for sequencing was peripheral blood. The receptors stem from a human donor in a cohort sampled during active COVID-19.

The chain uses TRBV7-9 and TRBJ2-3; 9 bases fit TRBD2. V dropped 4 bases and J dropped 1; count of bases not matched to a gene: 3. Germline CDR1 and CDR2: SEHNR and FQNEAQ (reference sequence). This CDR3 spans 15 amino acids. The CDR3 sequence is CASSSLAGRTDTQYF. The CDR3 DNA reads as TGTGCCAGCAGCTCTCTAGCGGGGCGCACAGATACGCAGTATTTT.

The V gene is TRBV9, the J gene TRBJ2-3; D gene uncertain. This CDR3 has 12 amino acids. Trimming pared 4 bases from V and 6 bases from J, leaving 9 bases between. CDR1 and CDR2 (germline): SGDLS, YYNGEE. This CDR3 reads CASSLQADTQYF. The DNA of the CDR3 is TGTGCCAGCAGCTTACAAGCGGATACGCAGTATTTT.

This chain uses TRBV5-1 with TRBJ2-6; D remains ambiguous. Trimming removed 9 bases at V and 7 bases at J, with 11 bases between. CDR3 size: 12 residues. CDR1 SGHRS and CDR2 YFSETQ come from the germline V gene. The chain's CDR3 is CATRDEANVLTF. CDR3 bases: TGCGCCACCCGCGATGAAGCCAACGTCCTGACTTTC. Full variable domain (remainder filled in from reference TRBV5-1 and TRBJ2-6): KAGVTQTPRYLIKTRGQQVTLSCSPISGHRSVSWYQQTPGQGLQFLFEYFSETQRNKGNFPGRFSGRQFSNSRSEMNVSTLELGDSALYLCATRDEANVLTFGAGSRLTVL.

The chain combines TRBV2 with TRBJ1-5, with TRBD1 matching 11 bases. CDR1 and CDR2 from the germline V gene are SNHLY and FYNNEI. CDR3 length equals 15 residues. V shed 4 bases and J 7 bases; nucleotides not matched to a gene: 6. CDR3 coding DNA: TGTGCCAGCAGTGCAGGACAGGGGGCATGGCAGCCCCAGCATTTT. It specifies CASSAGQGAWQPQHF.

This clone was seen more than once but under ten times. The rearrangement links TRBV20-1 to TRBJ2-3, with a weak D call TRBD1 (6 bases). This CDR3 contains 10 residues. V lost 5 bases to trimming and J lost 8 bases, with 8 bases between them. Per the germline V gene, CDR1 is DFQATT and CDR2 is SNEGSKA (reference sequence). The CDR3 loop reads CSAGGGTQYF. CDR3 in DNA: TGCAGTGCTGGGGGCGGTACGCAGTATTTT.

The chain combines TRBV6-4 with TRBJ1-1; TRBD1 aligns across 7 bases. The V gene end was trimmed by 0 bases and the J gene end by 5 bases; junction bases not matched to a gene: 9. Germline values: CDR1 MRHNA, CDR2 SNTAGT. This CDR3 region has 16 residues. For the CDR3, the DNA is TGTGCCAGCAGTGACTCGGCGAGGGGGCCTCGAACTGAAGCTTTCTTT. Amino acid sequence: CASSDSARGPRTEAFF.

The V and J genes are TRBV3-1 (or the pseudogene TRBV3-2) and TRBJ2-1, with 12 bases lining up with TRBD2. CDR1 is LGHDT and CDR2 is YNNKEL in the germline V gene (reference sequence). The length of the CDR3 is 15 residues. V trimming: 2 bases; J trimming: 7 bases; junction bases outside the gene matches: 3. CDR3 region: CASSQSSGGGNEQFF. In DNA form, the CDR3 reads TGTGCCAGCAGCCAATCTAGCGGGGGGGGTAATGAGCAGTTCTTC.

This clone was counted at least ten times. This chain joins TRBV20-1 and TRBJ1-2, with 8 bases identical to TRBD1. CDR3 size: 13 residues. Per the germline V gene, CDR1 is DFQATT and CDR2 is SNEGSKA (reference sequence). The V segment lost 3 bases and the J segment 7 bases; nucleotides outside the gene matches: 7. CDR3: CSASEGQGFGYTF. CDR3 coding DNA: TGCAGTGCTAGTGAAGGACAGGGATTTGGCTACACCTTC.

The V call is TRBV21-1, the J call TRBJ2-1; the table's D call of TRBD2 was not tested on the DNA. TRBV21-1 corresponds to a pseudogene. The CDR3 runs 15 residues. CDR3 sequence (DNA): TGTGCCAGCAGCGTCCTCCGCCGGGACTACAATGAGCAGTTCTTC. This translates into CASSVLRRDYNEQFF.

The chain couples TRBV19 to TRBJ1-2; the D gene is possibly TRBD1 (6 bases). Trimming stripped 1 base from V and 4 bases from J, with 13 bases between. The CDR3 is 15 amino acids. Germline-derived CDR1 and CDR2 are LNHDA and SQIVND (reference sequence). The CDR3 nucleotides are TGTGCCAGTAGTATAGGAGACAGGATTGCCTATGGCTACACCTTC. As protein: CASSIGDRIAYGYTF.

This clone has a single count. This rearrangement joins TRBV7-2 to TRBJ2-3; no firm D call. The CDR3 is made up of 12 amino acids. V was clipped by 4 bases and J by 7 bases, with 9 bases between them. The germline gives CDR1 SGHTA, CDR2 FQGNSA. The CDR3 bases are TGTGCCAGCAGCTCTGCGGAAAATACGCAGTATTTT. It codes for CASSSAENTQYF.

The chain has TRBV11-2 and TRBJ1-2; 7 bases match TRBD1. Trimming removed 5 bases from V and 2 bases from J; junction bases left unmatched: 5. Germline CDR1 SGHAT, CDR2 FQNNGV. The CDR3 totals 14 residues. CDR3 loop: CASSPSQGNYGYTF. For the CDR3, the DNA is TGTGCCAGCAGCCCATCACAGGGGAACTATGGCTACACCTTC.

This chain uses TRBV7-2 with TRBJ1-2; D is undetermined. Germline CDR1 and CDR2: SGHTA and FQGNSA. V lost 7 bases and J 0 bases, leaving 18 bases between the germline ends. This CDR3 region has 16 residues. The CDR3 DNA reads TGTGCCAGCACCCGCAGCGGAAAAAAAGCTAACTATGGCTACACCTTC. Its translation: CASTRSGKKANYGYTF.

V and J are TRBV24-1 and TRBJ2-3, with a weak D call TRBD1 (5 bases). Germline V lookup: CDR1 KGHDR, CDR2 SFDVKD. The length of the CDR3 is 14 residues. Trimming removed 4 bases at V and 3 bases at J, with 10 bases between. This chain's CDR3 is CATSEPYRTDTQYF. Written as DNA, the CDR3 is TGTGCCACCAGTGAACCCTACAGGACAGATACGCAGTATTTT.

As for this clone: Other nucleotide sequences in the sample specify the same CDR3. CDR3 DNA sequence: TGCGCCAGCAGCTTGGGGGCCAGCTCCTACAATGAGCAGTTCTTC. Protein product: CASSLGASSYNEQFF. V gene TRBV5-1 combines with J gene TRBJ2-1; no clear D gene. The germline V gene has CDR1 SGHRS and CDR2 YFSETQ. The CDR3 consists of 15 residues. V was cut by 0 bases and J by 0 bases, with 7 bases left in between.

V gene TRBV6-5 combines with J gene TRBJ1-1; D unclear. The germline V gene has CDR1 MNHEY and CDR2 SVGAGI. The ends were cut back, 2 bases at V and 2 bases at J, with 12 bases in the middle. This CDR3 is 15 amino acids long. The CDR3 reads CASSYRGRGNTEAFF. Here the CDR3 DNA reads TGTGCCAGCAGTTACCGTGGCAGAGGAAACACTGAAGCTTTCTTT.

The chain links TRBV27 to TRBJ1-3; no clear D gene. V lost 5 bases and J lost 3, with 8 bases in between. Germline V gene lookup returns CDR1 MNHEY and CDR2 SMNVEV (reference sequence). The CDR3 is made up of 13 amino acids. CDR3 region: CASSPPFGNTIYF. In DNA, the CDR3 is TGTGCCAGCAGTCCCCCTTTTGGAAACACCATATATTTT.

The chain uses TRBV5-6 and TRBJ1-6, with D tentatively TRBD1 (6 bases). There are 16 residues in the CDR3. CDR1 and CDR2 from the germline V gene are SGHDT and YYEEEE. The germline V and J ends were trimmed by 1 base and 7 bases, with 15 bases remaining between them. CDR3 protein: CASSLLDQGINSPLHF. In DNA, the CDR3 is TGTGCCAGCAGCTTGTTGGATCAGGGGATAAATTCACCCCTCCACTTT.

The chain's CDR3 is CASSHEGQTDGYTF. In DNA, the CDR3 is TGCGCCAGCAGCCATGAGGGACAGACAGACGGCTACACCTTC. This rearrangement joins TRBV4-1 to TRBJ1-2; 7 bases are a match to TRBD1. CDR1 is MGHRA, CDR2 YSYEKL, per germline. The CDR3 spans 14 residues. The ends lost 3 bases at V and 8 bases at J; junction bases unmatched: 9.

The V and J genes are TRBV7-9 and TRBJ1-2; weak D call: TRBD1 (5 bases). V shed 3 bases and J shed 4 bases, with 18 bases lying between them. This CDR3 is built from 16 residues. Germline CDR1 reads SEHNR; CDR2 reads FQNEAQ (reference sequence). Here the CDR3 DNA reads TGTGCCAGCAGCTTCAATCCCCGGGGGGTCAGCTATGGCTACACCTTC. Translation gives CASSFNPRGVSYGYTF.

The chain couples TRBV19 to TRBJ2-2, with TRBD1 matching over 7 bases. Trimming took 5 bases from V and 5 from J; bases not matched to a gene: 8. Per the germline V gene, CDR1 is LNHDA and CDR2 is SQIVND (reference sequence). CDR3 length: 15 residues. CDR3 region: CASSPTGSGTGELFF. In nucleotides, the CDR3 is TGTGCCAGTAGTCCGACAGGGTCGGGTACCGGGGAGCTGTTTTTT.

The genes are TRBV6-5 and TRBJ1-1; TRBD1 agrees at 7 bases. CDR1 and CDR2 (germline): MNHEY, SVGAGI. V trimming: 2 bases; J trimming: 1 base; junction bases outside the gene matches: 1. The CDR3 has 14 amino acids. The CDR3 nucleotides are TGTGCCAGCAGTTACCAGGGGGAGAACACTGAAGCTTTCTTT. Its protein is CASSYQGENTEAFF.

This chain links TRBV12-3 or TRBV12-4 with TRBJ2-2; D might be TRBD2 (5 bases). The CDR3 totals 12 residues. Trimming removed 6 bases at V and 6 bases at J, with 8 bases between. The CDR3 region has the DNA TGTGCCAGCAGACTAGTCCCCGGGGAGCTGTTTTTT. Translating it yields CASRLVPGELFF.

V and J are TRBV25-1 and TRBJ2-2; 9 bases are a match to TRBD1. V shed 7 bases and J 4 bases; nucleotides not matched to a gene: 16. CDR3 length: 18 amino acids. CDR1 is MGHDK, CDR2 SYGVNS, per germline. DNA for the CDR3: TGTGCCAGCATGCAATCCTTCGGGACAGGGTATAGCACCGGGGAGCTGTTTTTT. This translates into CASMQSFGTGYSTGELFF.

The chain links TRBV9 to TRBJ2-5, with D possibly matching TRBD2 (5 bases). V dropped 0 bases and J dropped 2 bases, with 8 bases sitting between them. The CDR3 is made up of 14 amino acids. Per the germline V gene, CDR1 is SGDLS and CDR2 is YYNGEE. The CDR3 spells CASSVAGLQETQYF. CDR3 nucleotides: TGTGCCAGCAGCGTAGCGGGGTTACAAGAGACCCAGTACTTC. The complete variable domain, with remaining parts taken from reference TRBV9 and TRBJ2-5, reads DSGVTQTPKHLITATGQRVTLRCSPRSGDLSVYWYQQSLDQGLQFLIQYYNGEERAKGNILERFSAQQFPDLHSELNLSSLELGDSALYFCASSVAGLQETQYFGPGTRLLVL.

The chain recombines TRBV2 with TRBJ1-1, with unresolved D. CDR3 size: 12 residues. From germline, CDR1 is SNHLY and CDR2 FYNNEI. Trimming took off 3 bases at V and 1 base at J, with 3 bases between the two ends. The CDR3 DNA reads TGTGCCAGCAGTGAGGCGAACACTGAAGCTTTCTTT. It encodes CASSEANTEAFF.

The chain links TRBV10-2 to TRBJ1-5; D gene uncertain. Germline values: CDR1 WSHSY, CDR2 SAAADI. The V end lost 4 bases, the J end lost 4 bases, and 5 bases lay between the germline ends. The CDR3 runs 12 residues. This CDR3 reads CASSGLNQPQHF. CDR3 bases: TGCGCCAGCAGTGGACTGAATCAGCCCCAGCATTTT.

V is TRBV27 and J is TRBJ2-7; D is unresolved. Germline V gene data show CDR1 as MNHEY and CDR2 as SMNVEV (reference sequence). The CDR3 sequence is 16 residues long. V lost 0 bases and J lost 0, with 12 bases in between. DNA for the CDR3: TGTGCCAGCAGTTTATCTGGCAGTTTGCTCTCCTACGAGCAGTACTTC. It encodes CASSLSGSLLSYEQYF.

This chain's CDR3 is CSASLGGLVDEQYF. The CDR3 DNA reads TGCAGTGCTAGTCTTGGAGGATTAGTGGACGAGCAGTACTTC. The chain employs TRBV20-1 and TRBJ2-7; weak D call: TRBD2 (5 bases). This CDR3 spans 14 amino acids. CDR1 is DFQATT, CDR2 SNEGSKA, per germline (reference sequence). The V gene lost 3 bases and the J gene lost 5 bases, with 17 bases spanning the gap.

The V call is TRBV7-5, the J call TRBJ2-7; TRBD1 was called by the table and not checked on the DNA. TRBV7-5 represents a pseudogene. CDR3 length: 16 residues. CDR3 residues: CVRSEEDRDRHYEQYF. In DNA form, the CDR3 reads TGTGTCAGATCAGAAGAAGACAGGGACCGCCACTACGAGCAGTACTTC.

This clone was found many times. CDR3 nucleotides: TGTGCCAGCAGAGTAGGGGGGGCGGGAGATACGCAGTATTTT. It encodes CASRVGGAGDTQYF. The V gene is TRBV6-5, the J gene TRBJ2-3; a weak D match, TRBD2 (7 bases). Per germline, CDR1 MNHEY and CDR2 SVGAGI. The V end lost 6 bases, the J end lost 5 bases, and 15 bases lay between the germline ends. The length of the CDR3 is 14 residues.

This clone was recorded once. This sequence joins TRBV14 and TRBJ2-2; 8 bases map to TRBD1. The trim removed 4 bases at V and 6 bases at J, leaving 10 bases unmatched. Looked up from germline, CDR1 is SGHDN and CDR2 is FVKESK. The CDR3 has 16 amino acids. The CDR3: CASSRDRGRFPGELFF. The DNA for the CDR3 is TGTGCCAGCAGCCGTGACAGGGGACGTTTTCCCGGGGAGCTGTTTTTT.